Listed below are T cell receptor beta chains from one sample, sequenced in a study of blood T cell repertoires in COVID-19. Clones were sequenced by immunoSEQ multiplex PCR, and TCRdb holds only the in-frame ones, with some missing. The data hold approximately 220,000 clones, with roughly 89% observed a single time. The sequenced sample consisted of peripheral blood. Every receptor here comes from a man aged 55 to 70 who had recovered from COVID-19. Both conserved end residues are part of each CDR3. D genes are given only for firm matches.

V,length,J,D,CDR3
TRBV2,14,TRBJ2-7,TRBD1,CASYLQGEAYEQYF
TRBV3-1/TRBV3-2,12,TRBJ1-1,.,CASSRLSTEAFF
TRBV30,15,TRBJ2-1,TRBD2,CAWEPGTSGRAEQFF
TRBV3-1/TRBV3-2,14,TRBJ2-7,.,CASSPNHLVASLYF
TRBV30,13,TRBJ1-1,.,CAWSVRVTAEAFF
TRBV24-1,15,TRBJ2-1,TRBD2,CATSDPGLAGGAQFF
TRBV30,13,TRBJ2-1,.,CAWRETDYNEQFF
TRBV19,13,TRBJ2-3,.,CASSRGATDTQYF
TRBV29-1,13,TRBJ1-4,.,CSVVGGANEKLFF
TRBV30,15,TRBJ1-2,.,CAWSLQRQLFYGYTF
TRBV12-5,13,TRBJ2-7,.,CASGLSGKGEQYF
TRBV19,17,TRBJ2-2,TRBD2,CASRRGASGRSTGELFF
TRBV2,13,TRBJ1-2,.,CASSDGLTNGYTF
TRBV25-1,16,TRBJ1-1,.,CASSEFEAGLFTEAFF
TRBV4-2,16,TRBJ2-3,.,CASSQGLTERTDTQYF
TRBV7-2,15,TRBJ2-3,.,CASSTRQDLTDTQYF
TRBV9,14,TRBJ2-1,.,CASSVAGSPNEQFF
TRBV24-1,16,TRBJ2-1,TRBD2,CATSASIAGGLNEQFF
TRBV6-5,14,TRBJ1-6,.,CASQNVGLNSPLHF
TRBV6-5,13,TRBJ1-2,.,CASRMDSDYGYTF
TRBV7-3,14,TRBJ2-5,TRBD2,CASSRAAGDETQYF
TRBV30,12,TRBJ2-4,.,CACRGSKNIQYF
TRBV5-4,15,TRBJ1-2,TRBD1,CASERDRGGSYGYTF
TRBV30,15,TRBJ1-4,.,CAWRQSGATNEKLFF
TRBV6-5,15,TRBJ2-3,TRBD1,CASRGTGAGTDTQYF
TRBV7-9,13,TRBJ2-7,.,CASSFGFLYEQYF
TRBV7-2,17,TRBJ2-1,TRBD2,CASSSGRGESPYNEQFF
TRBV7-9,14,TRBJ2-7,.,CASSLRVGDYEQYF
TRBV6-6,12,TRBJ1-1,.,CASRWGGTEAFF
TRBV6-6,14,TRBJ1-4,TRBD1,CASSYSQGERSLFF
TRBV9,11,TRBJ2-7,.,CASSVVREQYF
TRBV28,15,TRBJ1-2,TRBD1,CASHTTGEIGRGYTF
TRBV9,15,TRBJ2-2,.,CASSARASGTGELFF
TRBV28,15,TRBJ1-5,.,CASRNAWTANQPQHF
TRBV7-6,16,TRBJ2-1,TRBD2,CASSFLASGGPNEQFF
TRBV4-2,15,TRBJ2-1,TRBD2,CASSQRLAGGGEQFF
TRBV11-3,13,TRBJ1-1,.,CASSSDRYTEAFF
TRBV11-2,16,TRBJ2-3,TRBD2,CASSLGSGTKRNTQYF
TRBV5-4,14,TRBJ1-2,.,CASTRGGANYGYTF
TRBV19,14,TRBJ1-1,.,CASSGGGTFTEAFF
TRBV28,15,TRBJ1-1,TRBD1,CASSLYGTGWTEAFF
TRBV3-1/TRBV3-2,12,TRBJ2-2,.,CASSQRTGELFF
TRBV6-2/TRBV6-3,13,TRBJ1-2,.,CASSPNPDRGYTF
TRBV3-1/TRBV3-2,16,TRBJ2-1,.,CASSQEDKPYYNEQFF
TRBV11-2,14,TRBJ2-5,.,CASSPGTAGETQYF
TRBV13,14,TRBJ1-2,.,CASSTRTGNYGYTF
TRBV18,12,TRBJ1-6,.,CASSTGNSPLHF
TRBV5-8,15,TRBJ1-1,.,CASSPERTSNTEAFF
TRBV5-1,15,TRBJ2-3,TRBD1,CASSLTGASTDTQYF
TRBV2,15,TRBJ2-1,TRBD2,CASSPTSGGMGEQFF
TRBV19,13,TRBJ1-4,.,CASRATQTEKLFF